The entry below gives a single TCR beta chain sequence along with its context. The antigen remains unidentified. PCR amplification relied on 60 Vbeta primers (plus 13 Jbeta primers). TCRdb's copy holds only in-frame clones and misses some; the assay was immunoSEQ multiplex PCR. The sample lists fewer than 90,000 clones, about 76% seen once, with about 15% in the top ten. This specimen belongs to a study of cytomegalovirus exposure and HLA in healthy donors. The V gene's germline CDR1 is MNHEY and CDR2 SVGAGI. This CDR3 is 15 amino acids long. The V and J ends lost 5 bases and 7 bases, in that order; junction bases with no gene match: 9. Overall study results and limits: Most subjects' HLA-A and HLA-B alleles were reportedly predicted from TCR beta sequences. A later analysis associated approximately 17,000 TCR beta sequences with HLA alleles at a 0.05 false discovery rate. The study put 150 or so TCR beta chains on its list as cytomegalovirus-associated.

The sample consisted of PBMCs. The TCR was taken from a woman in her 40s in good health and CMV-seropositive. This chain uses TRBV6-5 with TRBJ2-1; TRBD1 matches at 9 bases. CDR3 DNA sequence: TGTGCCAGCAGTCGGTCCGGGACAGGGAGGAATGAGCAGTTCTTC. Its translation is CASSRSGTGRNEQFF.